A selection of T cell receptor beta chains follows, all from one sample in a study of T cell responses to AZD1222 COVID-19 vaccine. Data came from immunoSEQ multiplex PCR; TCRdb stores just in-frame clones and leaves some out. The profile shows roughly 120,000 clones, just under 95% of them singletons. The sequenced sample was peripheral blood, obtained on day 0 of AZD1222 vaccination. These receptors all stem from an adult in good health. Each CDR3 is given with its conserved first and last residue. The order of the fields is V gene, clone size, D gene, J gene, CDR3 DNA, CDR3 protein. A D gene is named only where the DNA matches it firmly. Not all rows give a size; the values are once, few, many and, for expanded clones, a class.

TRBV4-2	.	TRBD1	TRBJ1-1	TGTGCCAGCAGCGGACAGGGGGAGACTGAAGCTTTCTTT	CASSGQGETEAFF
TRBV19	.	TRBD1	TRBJ1-1	TGTGCCAGTAGTGACGGGACAGGAATCACTGAAGCTTTCTTT	CASSDGTGITEAFF
TRBV7-9	.	.	TRBJ1-1	TGTGCCAGCAGCTTAGCTAGCGGATATGAGGCTTTCTTT	CASSLASGYEAFF
TRBV6-5	.	.	TRBJ1-6	TGTGCCAGCAGTTACTCGAGTCAGGGGCGTAATTCACCCCTCCACTTT	CASSYSSQGRNSPLHF
TRBV7-9	.	TRBD1	TRBJ2-2	TGTGCCAGCAGCTCTACGACAGGGGTTACCGGGGAGCTGTTTTTT	CASSSTTGVTGELFF
TRBV19	.	.	TRBJ1-5	TGTGCCAGTAGTATAGAAGGGTATAGCAATCAGCCCCAGCATTTT	CASSIEGYSNQPQHF
TRBV4-2	.	TRBD2	TRBJ2-2	TGTGCCAGCAGAGGCGGGGGGCCGAACACCGGGGAGCTGTTTTTT	CASRGGGPNTGELFF
TRBV5-5	.	.	TRBJ2-2	TGTGCCAGCAGCTTCGGAACCACCGGGGAGCTGTTTTTT	CASSFGTTGELFF
TRBV28	.	.	TRBJ1-4	TGTGCCAGCGGCATCCCGGGGAATAATGAAAAACTGTTTTTT	CASGIPGNNEKLFF
TRBV5-4	.	TRBD1	TRBJ1-6	TGTGCCAGCAGCTTGGAGGGGACAGGGTATTCCGCCTATAATTCACCCCTCCACTTT	CASSLEGTGYSAYNSPLHF
TRBV4-1	.	.	TRBJ1-5	TGCGCCAGCAGCCAAGATCGGGGACCGTCCAATCAGCCCCAGCATTTT	CASSQDRGPSNQPQHF
TRBV4-1	.	TRBD1	TRBJ2-7	TGCGCCAGCAGCCAGGGGGGGACAGGGAGAGACGAGCAGTACTTC	CASSQGGTGRDEQYF
TRBV20-1	.	.	TRBJ1-4	TGCAGTGCTAGTTCTGGGGGCGGGAGTGAAAAACTGTTTTTT	CSASSGGGSEKLFF
TRBV7-9	.	TRBD1	TRBJ1-6	TGTGCCAGCAGCCCAAAGCTTGGGACAGGCTCGTATTCACCCCTCCACTTT	CASSPKLGTGSYSPLHF
TRBV7-9	.	.	TRBJ1-6	TGTGCCAGCAGCTTAGGAAGGTCGGCCCTCCACTTT	CASSLGRSALHF
TRBV9	.	TRBD1	TRBJ1-4	TGTGCCAGCAGCCTCCGTTGGGGACAGGGTGAAAAACTGTTTTTT	CASSLRWGQGEKLFF
TRBV19	once	TRBD1	TRBJ2-5	TGTGCCAGTAGTATGGGACAGAGCTACCAAGAGACCCAGTACTTC	CASSMGQSYQETQYF
TRBV12-3/TRBV12-4	.	.	TRBJ1-2	TGTGCCAGCACCTCGGGGAACTATGGCTACACCTTC	CASTSGNYGYTF
TRBV11-2	.	.	TRBJ1-2	TGTGCCAGCAGCTCCGGTCGAGGGGGTCATTATGGCTACACCTTC	CASSSGRGGHYGYTF
TRBV28	.	TRBD1	TRBJ1-5	TGTGCCAGCAGATCGACAGGGGCGGGCAATCAGCCCCAGCATTTT	CASRSTGAGNQPQHF
TRBV4-1	.	TRBD2	TRBJ2-5	TGCGCCAGCAGCCAAGATCATTCCGGGACTAGCGGGGGGAATGGAGAGACCCAGTACTTC	CASSQDHSGTSGGNGETQYF
TRBV5-1	.	.	TRBJ1-3	TGCGCCAGCAGCCGGGAAGGGCGCGTTGGAAACACCATATATTTT	CASSREGRVGNTIYF
TRBV7-8	.	.	TRBJ2-1	TGTGCCAGCAGCCGTGAACTAGAGCAGTTCTTC	CASSRELEQFF
TRBV5-4	few	TRBD1	TRBJ2-7	TGTGCCAGCAGCCCCGGGACAGACGAGCAGTACTTC	CASSPGTDEQYF
TRBV19	.	.	TRBJ2-2	TGTGCCAGTAGACTACAGGGTCACACCGGGGAGCTGTTTTTT	CASRLQGHTGELFF
TRBV9	.	TRBD1	TRBJ2-3	TGTGCCAGCAGCGCGGGACAGGGGGCGCTGGTTGGCACAGATACGCAGTATTTT	CASSAGQGALVGTDTQYF
TRBV9	.	TRBD1	TRBJ1-2	TGTGCCAGCAGCGTAGGGGACAGGTTAAACTATGGCTACACCTTC	CASSVGDRLNYGYTF
TRBV28	.	TRBD1	TRBJ1-2	TGTGCCAGCAGTTACAGGGGGCCTGGGGGCTACACCTTC	CASSYRGPGGYTF
TRBV7-9	.	TRBD2	TRBJ2-7	TGTGCCAGCAGCTCCCGGACTAGCGGGGGTTACGAGCAGTACTTC	CASSSRTSGGYEQYF
TRBV7-9	.	TRBD2	TRBJ2-3	TGTGCCAGCAGCAACCTAGCGGGGGGCACAGATACGCAGTATTTT	CASSNLAGGTDTQYF
TRBV5-6	.	.	TRBJ2-3	TGTGCCAGCAGCACCGACACCACAGATACGCAGTATTTT	CASSTDTTDTQYF
TRBV3-1/TRBV3-2	.	.	TRBJ2-3	TGTGCCAGCAGCCAAAGGGTCGGGGGATCCACAGATACGCAGTATTTT	CASSQRVGGSTDTQYF
TRBV18	few	TRBD1	TRBJ2-7	TGTGCCAGCTCACCGGGACAGGGAAGCCACGAGCAGTACTTC	CASSPGQGSHEQYF
TRBV11-3	.	.	TRBJ2-3	TGTGCCAGCAGCTTAGACGGGTATACGCAGTATTTT	CASSLDGYTQYF
TRBV24-1	.	.	TRBJ2-5	TGTGCCACCAGCAGGGGCGAAGAGACCCAGTACTTC	CATSRGEETQYF
TRBV6-5	.	.	TRBJ1-2	TGTGCCACCCCCGGGAGGGGAGTAAATGGCTACACCTTC	CATPGRGVNGYTF
TRBV5-4	.	.	TRBJ2-3	TGTGCCAGCAGCCCCCCAGGGTCAGATACGCAGTATTTT	CASSPPGSDTQYF
TRBV5-1	.	.	TRBJ1-2	TGCGCCAGCAGCTTGGGCGCGGGTCTTAACTATGGCTACACCTTC	CASSLGAGLNYGYTF
TRBV20-1	.	.	TRBJ1-4	TGCAGTGCTAGAGCGGGTGAAAAACTGTTTTTT	CSARAGEKLFF
TRBV7-9	.	.	TRBJ1-1	TGTGCCAGCAGCTTAGAGGAGGGGAGGACGGCTTTCTTT	CASSLEEGRTAFF
TRBV24-1	.	TRBD2	TRBJ2-1	TGTGCCACCCGGGGGGACTCCTACAATGAGCAGTTCTTC	CATRGDSYNEQFF